A single TCR beta chain is shown here with its context. These data originate in a study of blood T cell repertoires in COVID-19. Background on the study: Collection of acute and convalescent COVID-19 samples took place in the United States, Italy and Spain. From T cells, B-cell-depleted T cells, or PBMCs came the material, which was cDNA or gDNA.

In the original analysis: The authors estimated nucleated cell counts from reference gene primer amplification. The repertoire was sequenced with immunoSEQ multiplex PCR; TCRdb's copy has only in-frame clones and lacks some. D and trimming were read from the DNA, whereas the V and J calls and clone size are those reported in that table. Among around 320,000 clones listed, approximately 88% were seen once. The germline V gene has CDR1 LNHDA and CDR2 SQIVND (reference sequence). Trimming took 7 bases from V and 4 from J, leaving 12 bases between them. The CDR3 covers 13 residues. This clonotype originated in a woman aged 25 to 39 who had recovered from COVID-19. This chain links TRBV19 with TRBJ2-3; D ambiguous. Material: peripheral blood. As DNA, the CDR3 is TGTGCCAGTAAGCCGTCCACAGCAGATACGCAGTATTTT. This translates into CASKPSTADTQYF.